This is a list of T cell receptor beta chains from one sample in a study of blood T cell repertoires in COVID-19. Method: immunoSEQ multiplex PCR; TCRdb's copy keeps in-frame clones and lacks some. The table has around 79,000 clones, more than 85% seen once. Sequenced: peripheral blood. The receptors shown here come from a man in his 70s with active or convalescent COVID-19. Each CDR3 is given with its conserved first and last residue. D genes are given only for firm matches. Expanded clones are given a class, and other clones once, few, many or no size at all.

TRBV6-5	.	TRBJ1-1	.	TGTGCCAGCAGTTATGACGGGGGAGGGACTGAAGCTTTCTTT	CASSYDGGGTEAFF
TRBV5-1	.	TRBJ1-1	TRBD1	TGCGCCAGCGCACCCTCTCGACAGGGGTCCGGGACTGAAGCTTTCTTT	CASAPSRQGSGTEAFF
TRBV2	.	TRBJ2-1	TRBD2	TGTGCCAGCAGGGACCGGGGGGGTGAGCAGTTCTTC	CASRDRGGEQFF
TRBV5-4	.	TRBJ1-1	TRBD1	TGTGCCAGCAGCTGGGGACAGGGGAACACTGAAGCTTTCTTT	CASSWGQGNTEAFF
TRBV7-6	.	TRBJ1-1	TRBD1	TGTGCCAGCAGCCCGGGACAGTACACTGAAGCTTTCTTT	CASSPGQYTEAFF
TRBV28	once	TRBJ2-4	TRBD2	TGTGCCAGCAGTGAAAATGGGAGGGGTGGCAAAAACATTCAGTACTTC	CASSENGRGGKNIQYF
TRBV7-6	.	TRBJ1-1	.	TGTGCCAGCAGCTTAGCGCAGGGGAACACTGAAGCTTTCTTT	CASSLAQGNTEAFF
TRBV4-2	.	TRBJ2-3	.	TGTGCCAGCAGCCAAGAGGGGGGTAGCACAGATACGCAGTATTTT	CASSQEGGSTDTQYF
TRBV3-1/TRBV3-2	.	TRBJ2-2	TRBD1	TGTGCCAGCAGTCCCGGGGACAGTCGCGCCACCGGGGAGCTGTTTTTT	CASSPGDSRATGELFF
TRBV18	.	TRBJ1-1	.	TGTGCCAGCTCACCACGAGAGACAGTAAACACTGAAGCTTTCTTT	CASSPRETVNTEAFF
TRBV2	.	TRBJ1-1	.	TGTGCCAGCAGTGAACAGGGGTGGCAAAGTGAAGCTTTCTTT	CASSEQGWQSEAFF
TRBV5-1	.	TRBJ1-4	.	TGCGCCAGCAGCTTGGAAGGGGTTGGGGAAAAACTGTTTTTT	CASSLEGVGEKLFF
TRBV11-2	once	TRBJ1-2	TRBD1	TGTGCCAGCAGACCTACCGGGACAGGGGGATATGGCTACACCTTC	CASRPTGTGGYGYTF
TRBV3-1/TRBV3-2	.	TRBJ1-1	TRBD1	TGTGCCAGCAGACCAGGGGGAAGGGGCACTGAAGCTTTCTTT	CASRPGGRGTEAFF
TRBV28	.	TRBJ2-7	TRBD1	TGTGCCAGCGTGCCCCGACAGGGCGGAACCTACGAGCAGTACTTC	CASVPRQGGTYEQYF